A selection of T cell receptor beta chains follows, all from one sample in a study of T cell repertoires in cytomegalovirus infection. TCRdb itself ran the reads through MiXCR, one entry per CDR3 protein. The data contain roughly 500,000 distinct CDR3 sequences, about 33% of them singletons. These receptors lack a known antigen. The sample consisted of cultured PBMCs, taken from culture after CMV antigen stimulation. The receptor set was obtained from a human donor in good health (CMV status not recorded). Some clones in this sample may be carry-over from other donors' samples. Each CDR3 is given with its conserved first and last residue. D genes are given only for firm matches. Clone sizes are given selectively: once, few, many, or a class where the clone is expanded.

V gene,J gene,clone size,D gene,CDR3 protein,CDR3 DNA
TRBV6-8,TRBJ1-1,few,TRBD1,CASSLQGGLTEAFF,TGTGCCAGCAGTCTACAGGGGGGACTCACTGAAGCTTTCTTT
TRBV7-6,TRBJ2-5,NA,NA,CASSLFGPQGGETQYF,TGTGCCAGCAGCTTATTTGGGCCCCAAGGAGGAGAGACCCAGTACTTC
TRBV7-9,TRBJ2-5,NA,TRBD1,CASSSGTGQETQYF,TGTGCCAGCAGCTCCGGGACAGGACAAGAGACCCAGTACTTC
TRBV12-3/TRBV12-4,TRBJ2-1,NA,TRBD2,CASSRRGGAGGLGEQFF,TGTGCCAGCAGCCGAAGAGGGGGAGCGGGAGGTTTGGGTGAGCAGTTCTTC
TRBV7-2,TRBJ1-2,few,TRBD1,CASSPGGPGSLYGYTF,TGTGCCAGCAGCCCAGGGGGGCCCGGTTCCCTATATGGCTACACCTTC
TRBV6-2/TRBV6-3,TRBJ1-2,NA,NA,CASSYFLGYTF,TGTGCCAGCAGTTACTTTCTTGGCTACACCTTC
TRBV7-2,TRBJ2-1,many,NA,CASSLLGDNEQFF,TGTGCCAGCAGCTTACTCGGCGACAATGAGCAGTTCTTC
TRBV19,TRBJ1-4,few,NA,CASLPAENEKLFF,TGTGCCAGCCTGCCAGCAGAAAATGAAAAACTGTTTTTT
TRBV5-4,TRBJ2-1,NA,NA,CASSLGTPGAYNEQFF,TGTGCCAGCAGCTTGGGAACCCCCGGTGCCTACAATGAGCAGTTCTTC
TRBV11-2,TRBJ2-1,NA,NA,CASSSNTGSYNEQFF,TGTGCCAGCAGCTCTAACACGGGCTCCTACAATGAGCAGTTCTTC
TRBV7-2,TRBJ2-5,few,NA,CASSPSRDETQYF,TGTGCCAGCAGCCCATCCAGGGACGAGACCCAGTACTTC
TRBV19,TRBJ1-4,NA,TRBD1,CASSPQGAQHEKLFF,TGTGCCAGTAGTCCACAGGGGGCCCAGCATGAAAAACTGTTTTTT
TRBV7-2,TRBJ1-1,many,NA,CASTTLRSGLTEAFF,TGTGCCAGCACCACCTTGCGATCAGGGTTGACTGAAGCTTTCTTT
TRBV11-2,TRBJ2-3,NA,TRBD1,CASSPWTGSTDTQYF,TGTGCCAGCAGCCCATGGACAGGTAGCACAGATACGCAGTATTTT
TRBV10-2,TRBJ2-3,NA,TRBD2,CASSVIPGLAESDTQYF,TGCGCCAGCAGTGTAATCCCGGGACTAGCGGAATCAGATACGCAGTATTTT
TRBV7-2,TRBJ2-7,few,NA,CASSLGGAQRGEQYF,TGTGCCAGCAGCTTAGGAGGAGCACAAAGGGGGGAGCAGTACTTC
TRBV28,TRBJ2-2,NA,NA,CASSIRGVGTGELFF,TGTGCCAGCAGTATCCGAGGGGTAGGAACCGGGGAGCTGTTTTTT
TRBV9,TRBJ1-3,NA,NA,CASSVGAAGPGNTIYF,TGTGCCAGCAGCGTAGGGGCGGCAGGACCAGGAAACACCATATATTTT
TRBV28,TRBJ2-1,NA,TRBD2,CASVSGRTQFF,TGTGCCAGCGTTAGCGGGAGGACGCAGTTCTTC
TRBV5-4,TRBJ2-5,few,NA,CASSLAGMETQYF,TGTGCCAGCAGCTTGGCGGGCATGGAGACCCAGTACTTC
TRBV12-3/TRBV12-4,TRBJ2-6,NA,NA,CASSLQSAGANVLTF,TGTGCCAGCAGTTTACAGTCGGCTGGGGCCAACGTCCTGACTTTC
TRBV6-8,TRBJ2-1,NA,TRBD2,CASSYQTRLAGGLEQFF,TGTGCCAGCAGTTACCAAACTCGGCTAGCGGGAGGTCTTGAGCAGTTCTTC
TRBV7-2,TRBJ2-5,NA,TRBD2,CASSRESVREGRETQYF,TGTGCCAGCAGCCGCGAGTCGGTGCGGGAGGGCCGGGAGACCCAGTACTTC
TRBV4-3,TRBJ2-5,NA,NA,CASSQGQGGQETQYF,TGCGCCAGCAGCCAAGGCCAGGGAGGCCAAGAGACCCAGTACTTC